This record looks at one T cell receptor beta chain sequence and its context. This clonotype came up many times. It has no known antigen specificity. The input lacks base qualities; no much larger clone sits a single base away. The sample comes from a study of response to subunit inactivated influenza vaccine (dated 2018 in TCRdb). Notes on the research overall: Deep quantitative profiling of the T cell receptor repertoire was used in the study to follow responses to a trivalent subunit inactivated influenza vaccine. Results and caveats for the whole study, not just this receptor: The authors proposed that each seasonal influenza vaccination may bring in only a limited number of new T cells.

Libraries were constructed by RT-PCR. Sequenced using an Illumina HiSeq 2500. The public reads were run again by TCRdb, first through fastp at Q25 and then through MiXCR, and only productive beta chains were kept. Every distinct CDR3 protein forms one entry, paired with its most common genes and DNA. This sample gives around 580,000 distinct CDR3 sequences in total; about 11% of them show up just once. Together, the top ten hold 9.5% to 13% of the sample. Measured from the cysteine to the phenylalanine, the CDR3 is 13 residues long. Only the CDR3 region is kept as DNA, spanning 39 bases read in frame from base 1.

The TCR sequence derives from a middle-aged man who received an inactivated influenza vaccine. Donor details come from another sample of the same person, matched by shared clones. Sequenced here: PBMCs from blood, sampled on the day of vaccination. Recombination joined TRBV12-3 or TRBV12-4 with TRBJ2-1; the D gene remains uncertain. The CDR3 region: CAAAYSSYNEQFF. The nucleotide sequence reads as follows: TGTGCGGCGGCCTATAGCTCCTACAATGAGCAGTTCTTC.